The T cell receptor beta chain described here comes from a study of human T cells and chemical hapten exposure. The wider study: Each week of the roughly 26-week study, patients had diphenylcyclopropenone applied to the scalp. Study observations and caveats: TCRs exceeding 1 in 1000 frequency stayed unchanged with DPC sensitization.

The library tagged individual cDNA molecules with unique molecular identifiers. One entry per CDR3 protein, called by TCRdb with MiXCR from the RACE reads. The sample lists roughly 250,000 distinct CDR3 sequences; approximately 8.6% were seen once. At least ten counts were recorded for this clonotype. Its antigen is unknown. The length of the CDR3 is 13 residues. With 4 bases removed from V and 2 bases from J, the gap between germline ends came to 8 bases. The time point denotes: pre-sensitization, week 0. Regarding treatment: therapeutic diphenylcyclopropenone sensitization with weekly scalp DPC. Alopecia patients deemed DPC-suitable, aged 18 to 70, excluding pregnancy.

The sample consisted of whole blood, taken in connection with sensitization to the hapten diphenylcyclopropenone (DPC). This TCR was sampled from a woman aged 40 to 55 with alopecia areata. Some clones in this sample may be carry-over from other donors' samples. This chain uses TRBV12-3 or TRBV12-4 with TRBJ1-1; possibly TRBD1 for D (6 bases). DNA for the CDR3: TGTGCCAGCAGTTACAGGGAAAACACTGAAGCTTTCTTT. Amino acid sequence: CASSYRENTEAFF.